This T cell receptor beta chain derives from a study of Tregs in tolerant kidney transplant recipients. The CDR3 runs to 15 residues. Germline CDR1 reads SEHNR; CDR2 reads FQNEAQ (reference sequence). V lost 0 bases to trimming and J lost 8 bases, with 16 bases between them. CD4+CD25+CD127- Tregs, CD4+CD25- non-Tregs, CD4 and CD8 cells were sorted. The assay was immunoSEQ multiplex PCR, and TCRdb's table has in-frame clones only and misses some. Of fewer than 20,000 clones listed, roughly 82% are singletons. The source is a human donor in good health. The J gene is TRBJ1-2, the V gene TRBV7-9; D unclear. The sequencing input was Tregs from blood. The chain's CDR3 is CASSLALLLGEGYTF. The CDR3, as DNA: TGTGCCAGCAGCTTAGCGTTGCTCCTGGGCGAAGGCTACACCTTC.